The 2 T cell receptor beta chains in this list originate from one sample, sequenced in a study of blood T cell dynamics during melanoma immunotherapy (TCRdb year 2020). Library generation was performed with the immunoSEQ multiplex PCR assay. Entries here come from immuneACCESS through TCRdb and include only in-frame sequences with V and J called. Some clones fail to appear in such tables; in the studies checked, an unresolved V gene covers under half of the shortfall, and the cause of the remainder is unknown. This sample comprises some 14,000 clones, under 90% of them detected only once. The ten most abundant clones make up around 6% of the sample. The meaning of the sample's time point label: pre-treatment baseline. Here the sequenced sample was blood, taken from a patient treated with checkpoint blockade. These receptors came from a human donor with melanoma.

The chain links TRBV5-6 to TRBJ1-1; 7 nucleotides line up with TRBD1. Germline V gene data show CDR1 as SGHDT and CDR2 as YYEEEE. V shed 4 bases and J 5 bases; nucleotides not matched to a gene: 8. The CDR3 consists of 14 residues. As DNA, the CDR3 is TGTGCCAGCAGCCTTTATGACAGGGATACTGAAGCTTTCTTT. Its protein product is CASSLYDRDTEAFF.

The CDR3 loop reads CASSQEGAGGANVLTF. CDR3 DNA: TGCGCCAGCAGCCAAGAGGGGGCGGGTGGGGCCAACGTCCTGACTTTC. J is TRBJ2-6 and V is TRBV4-3, with D possibly being TRBD1 (6 bases). The CDR3 extends over 16 amino acids. The germline V gene encodes CDR1 LGHNA and CDR2 YSLEER. The V end lost 0 bases, the J end lost 3 bases, and 9 bases lay between the germline ends.